The sequence of this T cell receptor beta chain was determined in a study of T cell repertoires in cytomegalovirus infection. Broader study findings: In two of eight donors, the top clonotype was HLA-C-restricted CMV-specific.

This CDR3 is 16 amino acids long. V gave up 4 bases and J gave up 13 bases, with 28 bases separating them. Germline V lookup: CDR1 SGHTA, CDR2 FQGNSA. The table lists this clonotype with many counts. The antigen is undetermined. Via MiXCR, TCRdb re-called the reads, giving one row per CDR3 protein. The sample has hundreds of thousands of distinct CDR3 sequences; around 6.4% are singletons. The sample comprised PBMCs. The TCR was taken from a human donor in good health (CMV status not recorded). Some clones in this sample may be carry-over from other donors' samples. This chain links TRBV7-2 with TRBJ1-1; D might be TRBD1 (5 bases). The CDR3 sequence: CASSSSGRLELGVDFF. The DNA of the CDR3 is TGTGCCAGCAGCTCGTCGGGGCGCCTGGAGTTGGGGGTTGATTTCTTT.